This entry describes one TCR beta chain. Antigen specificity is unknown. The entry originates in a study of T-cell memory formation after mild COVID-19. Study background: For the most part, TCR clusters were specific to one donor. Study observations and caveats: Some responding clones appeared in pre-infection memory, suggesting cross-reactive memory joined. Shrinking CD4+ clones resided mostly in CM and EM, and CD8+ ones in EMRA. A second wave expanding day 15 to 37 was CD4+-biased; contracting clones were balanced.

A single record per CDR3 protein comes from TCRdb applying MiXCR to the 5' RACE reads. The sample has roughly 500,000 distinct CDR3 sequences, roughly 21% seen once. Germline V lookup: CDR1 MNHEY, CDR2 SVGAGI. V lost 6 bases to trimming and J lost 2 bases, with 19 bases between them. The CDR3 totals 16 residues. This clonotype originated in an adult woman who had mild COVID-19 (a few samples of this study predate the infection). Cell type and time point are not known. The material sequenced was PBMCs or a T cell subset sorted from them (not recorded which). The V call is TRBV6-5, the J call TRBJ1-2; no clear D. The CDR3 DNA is TGTGCCAGCAGCCGATCCGGACCCCCCGGGAACTATGGCTACACCTTC. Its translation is CASSRSGPPGNYGYTF.